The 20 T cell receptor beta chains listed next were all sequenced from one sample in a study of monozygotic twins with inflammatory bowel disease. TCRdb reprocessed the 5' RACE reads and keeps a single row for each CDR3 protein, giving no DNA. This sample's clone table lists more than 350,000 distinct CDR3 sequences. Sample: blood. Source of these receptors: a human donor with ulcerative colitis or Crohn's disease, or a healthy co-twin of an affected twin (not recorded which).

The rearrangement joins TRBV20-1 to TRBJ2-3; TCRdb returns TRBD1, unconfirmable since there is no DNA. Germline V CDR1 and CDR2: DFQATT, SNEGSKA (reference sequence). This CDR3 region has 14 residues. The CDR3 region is CSARDLISRDTQYF.

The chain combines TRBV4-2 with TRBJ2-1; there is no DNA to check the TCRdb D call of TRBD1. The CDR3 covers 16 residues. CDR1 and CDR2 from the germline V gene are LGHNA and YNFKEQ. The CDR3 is CASSNLTGDPYNEQFF.

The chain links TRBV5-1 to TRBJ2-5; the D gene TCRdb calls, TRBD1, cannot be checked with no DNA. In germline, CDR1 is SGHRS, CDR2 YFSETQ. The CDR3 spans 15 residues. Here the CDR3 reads CASSVSGRGLETQYF.

This chain's CDR3 is CSARKAGGNEQFF. The chain links TRBV20-1 to TRBJ2-1; the TRBD2 assignment by TCRdb is unverifiable without DNA. CDR3 length equals 13 residues. The germline CDR1 and CDR2 sequences are DFQATT and SNEGSKA (reference sequence).

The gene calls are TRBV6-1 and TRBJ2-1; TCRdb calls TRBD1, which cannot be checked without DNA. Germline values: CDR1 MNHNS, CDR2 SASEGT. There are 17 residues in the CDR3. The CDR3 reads CASSTGTGLSSYNEQFF.

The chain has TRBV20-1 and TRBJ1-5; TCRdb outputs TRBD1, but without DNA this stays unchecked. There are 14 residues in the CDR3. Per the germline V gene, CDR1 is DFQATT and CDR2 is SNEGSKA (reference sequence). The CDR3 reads CSARGWTGNQPQHF.

The CDR3: CSPSGGRTDTQYF. The chain joins TRBV20-1 to TRBJ2-3; TCRdb designates TRBD1, a call that cannot be tested without DNA. This CDR3 has 13 residues. Germline lookup yields CDR1 DFQATT and CDR2 SNEGSKA (reference sequence).

CDR3 amino acids: CASSLGTQGFRDTQYF. The J gene is TRBJ2-3, the V gene TRBV11-1; the TCRdb call, TRBD2, lacks DNA for checking. This CDR3 has 16 residues. Germline V CDR1 and CDR2: SGHAT, FQDESV (reference sequence). Complete variable domain (other parts from reference TRBV11-1 and TRBJ2-3): EAEVAQSPRYKITEKSQAVAFWCDPISGHATLYWYRQILGQGPELLVQFQDESVVDDSQLPKDRFSAERLKGVDSTLKIQPAELGDSAMYLCASSLGTQGFRDTQYFGPGTRLTVL.

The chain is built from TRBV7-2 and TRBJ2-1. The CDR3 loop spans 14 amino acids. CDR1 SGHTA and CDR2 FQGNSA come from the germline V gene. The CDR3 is CASSLVSSYNEQFF.

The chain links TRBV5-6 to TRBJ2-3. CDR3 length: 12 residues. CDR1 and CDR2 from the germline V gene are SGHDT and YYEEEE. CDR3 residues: CASSLARITQYF.

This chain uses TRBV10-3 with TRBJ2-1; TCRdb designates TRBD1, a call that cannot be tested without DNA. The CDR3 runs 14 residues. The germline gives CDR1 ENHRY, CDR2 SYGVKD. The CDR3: CATLQGAKNNEQFF.

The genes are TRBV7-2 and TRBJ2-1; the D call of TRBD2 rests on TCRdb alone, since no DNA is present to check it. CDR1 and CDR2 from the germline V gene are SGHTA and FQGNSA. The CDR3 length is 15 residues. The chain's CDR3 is CASSPAGLGYNEQFF.

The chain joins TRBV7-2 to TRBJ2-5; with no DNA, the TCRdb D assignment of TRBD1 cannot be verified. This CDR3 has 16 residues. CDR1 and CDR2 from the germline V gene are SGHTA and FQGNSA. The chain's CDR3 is CASSLAPQGASETQYF.

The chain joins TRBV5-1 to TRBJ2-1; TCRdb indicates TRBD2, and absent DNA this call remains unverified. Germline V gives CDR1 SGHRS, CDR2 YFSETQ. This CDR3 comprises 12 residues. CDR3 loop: CASSFGEGEQFF. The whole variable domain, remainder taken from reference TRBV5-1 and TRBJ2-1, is KAGVTQTPRYLIKTRGQQVTLSCSPISGHRSVSWYQQTPGQGLQFLFEYFSETQRNKGNFPGRFSGRQFSNSRSEMNVSTLELGDSALYLCASSFGEGEQFFGPGTRLTVL.

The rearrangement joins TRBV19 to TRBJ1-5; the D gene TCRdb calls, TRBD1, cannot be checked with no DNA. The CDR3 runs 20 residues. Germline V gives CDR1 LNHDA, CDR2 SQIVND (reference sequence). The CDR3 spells CASSGDLRGQGTLRNQPQHF.

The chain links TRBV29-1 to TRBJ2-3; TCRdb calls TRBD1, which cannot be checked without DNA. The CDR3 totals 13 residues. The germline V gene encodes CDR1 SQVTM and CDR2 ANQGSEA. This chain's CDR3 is CSVQDGGSDTQYF.

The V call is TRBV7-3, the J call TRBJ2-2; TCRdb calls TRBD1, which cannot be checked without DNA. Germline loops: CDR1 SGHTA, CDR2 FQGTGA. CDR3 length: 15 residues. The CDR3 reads CASSLGGHPTGELFF. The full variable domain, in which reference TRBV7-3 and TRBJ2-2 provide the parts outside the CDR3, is GAGVSQTPSNKVTEKGKYVELRCDPISGHTALYWYRQSLGQGPEFLIYFQGTGAADDSGLPNDRFFAVRPEGSVSTLKIQRTERGDSAVYLCASSLGGHPTGELFFGEGSRLTVL.

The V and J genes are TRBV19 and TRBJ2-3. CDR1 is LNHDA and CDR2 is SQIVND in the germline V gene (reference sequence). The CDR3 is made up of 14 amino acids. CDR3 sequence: CASSIDLGEDTQYF.

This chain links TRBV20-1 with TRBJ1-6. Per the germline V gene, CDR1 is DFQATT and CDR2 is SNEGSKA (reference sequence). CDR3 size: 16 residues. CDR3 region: CSAVPAMGIGNSPLHF.

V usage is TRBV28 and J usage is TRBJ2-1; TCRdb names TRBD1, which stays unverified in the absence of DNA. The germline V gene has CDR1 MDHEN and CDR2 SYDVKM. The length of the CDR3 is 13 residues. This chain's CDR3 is CAGRGQGNYEQFF.